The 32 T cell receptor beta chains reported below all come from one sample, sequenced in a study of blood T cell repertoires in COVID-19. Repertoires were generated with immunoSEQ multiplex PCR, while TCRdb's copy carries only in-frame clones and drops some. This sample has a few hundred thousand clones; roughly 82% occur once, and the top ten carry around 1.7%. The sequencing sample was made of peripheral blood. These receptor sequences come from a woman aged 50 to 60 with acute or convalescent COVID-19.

The CDR3 is CASSDRQGAVNTGELFF. The CDR3, as DNA: TGTGCCAGCAGTGATCGACAGGGGGCCGTTAACACCGGGGAGCTGTTTTTT. The chain couples TRBV6-1 to TRBJ2-2; 10 bases align to TRBD1. The CDR3 covers 17 residues. CDR1 is MNHNS and CDR2 is SASEGT in the germline V gene. Trimming cost V 3 bases and J 2 bases; bases outside gene matches: 6.

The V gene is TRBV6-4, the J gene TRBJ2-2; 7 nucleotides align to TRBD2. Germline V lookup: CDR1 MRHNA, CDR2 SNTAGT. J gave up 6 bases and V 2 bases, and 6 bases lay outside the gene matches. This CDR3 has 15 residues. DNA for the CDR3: TGTGCCAGCAGTGACAGGGAGGGAGGCTCCGGGGAGCTGTTTTTT. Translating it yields CASSDREGGSGELFF.

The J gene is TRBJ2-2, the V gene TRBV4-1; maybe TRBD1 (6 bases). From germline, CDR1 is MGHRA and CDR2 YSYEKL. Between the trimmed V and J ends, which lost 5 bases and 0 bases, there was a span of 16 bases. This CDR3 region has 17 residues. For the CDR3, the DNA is TGCGCCAGCAGCTCCTCACAGGGACCGGCGAACACCGGGGAGCTGTTTTTT. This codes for CASSSSQGPANTGELFF.

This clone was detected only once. CDR3 sequence reads: CASSMESEAFF. Written as DNA, the CDR3 is TGTGCCAGTAGTATGGAGTCTGAAGCTTTCTTT. This chain connects TRBV19 to TRBJ1-1; no firm D call. Trimming removed 3 bases from V and 6 bases from J, with 5 bases in between. Germline V gene sequence: CDR1 LNHDA, CDR2 SQIVND (reference sequence). The CDR3 consists of 11 residues. Full variable domain (remainder filled in from reference TRBV19 and TRBJ1-1): DGGITQSPKYLFRKEGQNVTLSCEQNLNHDAMYWYRQDPGQGLRLIYYSQIVNDFQKGDIAEGYSVSREKKESFPLTVTSAQKNPTAFYLCASSMESEAFFGQGTRLTVV.

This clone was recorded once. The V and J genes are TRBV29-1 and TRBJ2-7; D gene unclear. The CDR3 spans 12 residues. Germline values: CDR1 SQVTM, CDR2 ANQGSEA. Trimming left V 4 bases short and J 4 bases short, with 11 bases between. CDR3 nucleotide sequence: TGCAGCGTTGGGCCACGTCAATACGAGCAGTACTTC. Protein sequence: CSVGPRQYEQYF.

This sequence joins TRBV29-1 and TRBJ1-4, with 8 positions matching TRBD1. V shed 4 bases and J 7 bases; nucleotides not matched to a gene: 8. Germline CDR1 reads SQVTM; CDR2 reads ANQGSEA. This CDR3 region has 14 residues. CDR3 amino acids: CSVAFGTGLEKLFF. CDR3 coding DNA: TGCAGCGTTGCCTTTGGGACAGGACTTGAAAAACTGTTTTTT.

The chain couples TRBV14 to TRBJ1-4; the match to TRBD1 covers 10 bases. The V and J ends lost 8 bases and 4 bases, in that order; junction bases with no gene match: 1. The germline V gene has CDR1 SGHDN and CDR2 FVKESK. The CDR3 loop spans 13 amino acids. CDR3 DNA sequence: TGTGCCAGCGGGGACAGGGGTAATGAAAAACTGTTTTTT. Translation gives CASGDRGNEKLFF.

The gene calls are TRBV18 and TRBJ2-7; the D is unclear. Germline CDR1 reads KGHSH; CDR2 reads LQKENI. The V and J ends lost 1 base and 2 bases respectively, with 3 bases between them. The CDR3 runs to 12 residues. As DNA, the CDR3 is TGTGCCAGCTCACCACGGCCCTACGAGCAGTACTTC. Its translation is CASSPRPYEQYF.

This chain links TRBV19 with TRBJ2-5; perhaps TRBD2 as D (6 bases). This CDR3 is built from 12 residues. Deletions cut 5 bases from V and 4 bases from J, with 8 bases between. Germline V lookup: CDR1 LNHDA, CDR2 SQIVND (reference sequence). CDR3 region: CASSGGRETQYF. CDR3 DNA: TGTGCCAGTAGTGGAGGGCGAGAGACCCAGTACTTC.

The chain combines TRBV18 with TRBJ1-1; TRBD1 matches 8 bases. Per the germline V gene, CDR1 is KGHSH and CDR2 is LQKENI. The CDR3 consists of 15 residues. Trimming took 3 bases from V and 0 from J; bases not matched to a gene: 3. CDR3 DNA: TGTGCCAGCTCACCCCAGGGACAGGTGAACACTGAAGCTTTCTTT. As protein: CASSPQGQVNTEAFF.

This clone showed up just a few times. CDR3 coding DNA: TGTGCCAGCAGTCAAGGACCTGCGAGGACTAGCGGGGATCAAGAGACCCAGTACTTC. It encodes CASSQGPARTSGDQETQYF. The rearrangement uses TRBV2 and TRBJ2-5, with TRBD2 identical over 12 bases. CDR1 and CDR2 from the germline V gene are SNHLY and FYNNEI. This CDR3 spans 19 amino acids. Unmatched junction bases numbered 15, after V lost 5 bases and J lost 2 bases.

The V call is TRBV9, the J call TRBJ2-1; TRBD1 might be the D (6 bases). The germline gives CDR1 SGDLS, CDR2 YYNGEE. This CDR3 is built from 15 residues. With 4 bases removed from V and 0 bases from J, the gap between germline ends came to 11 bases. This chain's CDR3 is CASSITGSSYNEQFF. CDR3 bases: TGTGCCAGCAGCATTACAGGGAGCTCCTACAATGAGCAGTTCTTC.

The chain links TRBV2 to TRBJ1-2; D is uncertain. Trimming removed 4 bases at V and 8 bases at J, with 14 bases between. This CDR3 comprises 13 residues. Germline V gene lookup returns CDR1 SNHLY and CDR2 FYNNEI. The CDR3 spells CASSVFGFEGYTF. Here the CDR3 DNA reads TGTGCCAGCAGTGTTTTCGGGTTTGAAGGCTACACCTTC. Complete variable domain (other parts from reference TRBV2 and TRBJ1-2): EPEVTQTPSHQVTQMGQEVILRCVPISNHLYFYWYRQILGQKVEFLVSFYNNEISEKSEIFDDQFSVERPDGSNFTLKIRSTKLEDSAMYFCASSVFGFEGYTFGSGTRLTVV.

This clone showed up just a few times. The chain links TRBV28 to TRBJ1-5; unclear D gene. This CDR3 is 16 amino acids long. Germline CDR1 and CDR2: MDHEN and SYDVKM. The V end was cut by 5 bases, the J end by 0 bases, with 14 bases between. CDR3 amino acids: CASSVTSLYSNQPQHF. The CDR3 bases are TGTGCCAGCAGTGTGACAAGCCTCTATAGCAATCAGCCCCAGCATTTT.

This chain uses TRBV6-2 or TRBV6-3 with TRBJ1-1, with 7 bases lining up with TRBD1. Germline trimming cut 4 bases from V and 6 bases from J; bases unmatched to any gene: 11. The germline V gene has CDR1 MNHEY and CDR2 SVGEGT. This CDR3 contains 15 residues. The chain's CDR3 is CASSSRQGWYPEAFF. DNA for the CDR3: TGTGCCAGCAGTTCCAGACAGGGTTGGTATCCTGAAGCTTTCTTT.

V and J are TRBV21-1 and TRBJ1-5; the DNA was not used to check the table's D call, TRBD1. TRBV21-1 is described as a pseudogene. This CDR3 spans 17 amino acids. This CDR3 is CASSKGVRDRKNQPQHF. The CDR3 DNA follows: TGTGCCAGCAGCAAAGGTGTTCGGGACAGAAAAAATCAGCCCCAGCATTTT.

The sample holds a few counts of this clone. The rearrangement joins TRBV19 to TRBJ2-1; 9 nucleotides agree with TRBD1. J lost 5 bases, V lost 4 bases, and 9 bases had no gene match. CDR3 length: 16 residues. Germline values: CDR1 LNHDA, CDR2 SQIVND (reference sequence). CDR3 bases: TGTGCCAGTAGTACCTACCGAGGGACAGGGAACAATGAGCAGTTCTTC. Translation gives CASSTYRGTGNNEQFF.

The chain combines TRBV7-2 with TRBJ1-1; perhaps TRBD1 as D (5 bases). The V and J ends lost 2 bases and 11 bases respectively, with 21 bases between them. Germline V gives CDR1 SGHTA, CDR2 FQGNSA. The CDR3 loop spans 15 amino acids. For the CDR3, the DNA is TGTGCCAGCAGCTTATTTGGGCGGGGCGGAGTGGCCGCTTTCTTT. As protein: CASSLFGRGGVAAFF.

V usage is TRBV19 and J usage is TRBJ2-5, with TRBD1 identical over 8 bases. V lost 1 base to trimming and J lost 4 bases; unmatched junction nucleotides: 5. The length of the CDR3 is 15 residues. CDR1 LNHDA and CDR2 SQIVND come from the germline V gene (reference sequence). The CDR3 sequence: CASSIARGQGETQYF. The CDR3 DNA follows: TGTGCCAGTAGTATAGCCAGGGGGCAGGGAGAGACCCAGTACTTC.

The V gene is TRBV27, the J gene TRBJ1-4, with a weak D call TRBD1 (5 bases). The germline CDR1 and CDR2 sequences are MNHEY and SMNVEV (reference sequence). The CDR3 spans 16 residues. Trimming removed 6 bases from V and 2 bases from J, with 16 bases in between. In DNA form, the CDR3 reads TGTGCCAGCAGCCCGTGGGGTCAGGGCACTAATGAAAAACTGTTTTTT. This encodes CASSPWGQGTNEKLFF.

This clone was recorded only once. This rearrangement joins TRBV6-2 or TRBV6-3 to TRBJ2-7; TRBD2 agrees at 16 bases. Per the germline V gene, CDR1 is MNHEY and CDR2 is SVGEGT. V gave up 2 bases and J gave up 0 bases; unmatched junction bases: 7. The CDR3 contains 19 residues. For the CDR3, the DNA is TGTGCCAGCAGTTACCCGGGACTAGCGGGAGGGCCCCTCTCCTACGAGCAGTACTTC. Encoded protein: CASSYPGLAGGPLSYEQYF.

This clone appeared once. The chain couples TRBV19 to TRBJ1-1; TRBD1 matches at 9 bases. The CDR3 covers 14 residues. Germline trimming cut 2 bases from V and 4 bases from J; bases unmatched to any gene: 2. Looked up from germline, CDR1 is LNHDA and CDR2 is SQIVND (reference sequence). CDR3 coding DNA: TGTGCCAGTAGTATACCGACAGGGGGCACTGAAGCTTTCTTT. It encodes CASSIPTGGTEAFF.

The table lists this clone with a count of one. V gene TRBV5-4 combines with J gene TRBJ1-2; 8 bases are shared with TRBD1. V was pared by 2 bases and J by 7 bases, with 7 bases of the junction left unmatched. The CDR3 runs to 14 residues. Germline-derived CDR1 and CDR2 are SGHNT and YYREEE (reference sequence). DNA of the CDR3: TGTGCCAGCAGCTTTTCCCAGGGGGCGACTGGCTACACCTTC. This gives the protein CASSFSQGATGYTF.

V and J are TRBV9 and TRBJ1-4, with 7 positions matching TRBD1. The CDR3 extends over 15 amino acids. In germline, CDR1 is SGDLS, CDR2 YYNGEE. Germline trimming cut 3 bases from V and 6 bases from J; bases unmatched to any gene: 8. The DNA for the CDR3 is TGTGCCAGCAGCGAGAGGGGGCATAGGGATGAAAAACTGTTTTTT. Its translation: CASSERGHRDEKLFF.

For the CDR3, the DNA is TGCGCCAGCAGCCAAGATTGGGGAGGATCCTACGAGCAGTACTTC. It is translated as CASSQDWGGSYEQYF. This sequence joins TRBV4-3 and TRBJ2-7, with D tentatively TRBD2 (6 bases). The germline V gene encodes CDR1 LGHNA and CDR2 YSLEER. V dropped 0 bases and J dropped 1 base, with 10 bases sitting between them. The CDR3 has 15 amino acids.

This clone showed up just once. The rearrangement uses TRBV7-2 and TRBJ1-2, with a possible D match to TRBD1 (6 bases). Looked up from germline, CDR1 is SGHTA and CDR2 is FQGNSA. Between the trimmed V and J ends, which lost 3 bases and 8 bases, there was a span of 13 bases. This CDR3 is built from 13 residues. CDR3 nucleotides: TGTGCCAGCAGCTTTAACAGGGCTGACGGCTACACCTTC. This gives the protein CASSFNRADGYTF. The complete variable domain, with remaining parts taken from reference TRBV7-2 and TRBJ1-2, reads GAGVSQSPSNKVTEKGKDVELRCDPISGHTALYWYRQSLGQGLEFLIYFQGNSAPDKSGLPSDRFSAERTGGSVSTLTIQRTQQEDSAVYLCASSFNRADGYTFGSGTRLTVV.

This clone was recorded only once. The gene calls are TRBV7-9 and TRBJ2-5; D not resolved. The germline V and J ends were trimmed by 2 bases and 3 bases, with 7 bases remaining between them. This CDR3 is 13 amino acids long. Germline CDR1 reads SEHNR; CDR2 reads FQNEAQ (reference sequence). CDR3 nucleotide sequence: TGTGCCAGCAGCTTATGGCAGAAAGAGACCCAGTACTTC. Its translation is CASSLWQKETQYF.

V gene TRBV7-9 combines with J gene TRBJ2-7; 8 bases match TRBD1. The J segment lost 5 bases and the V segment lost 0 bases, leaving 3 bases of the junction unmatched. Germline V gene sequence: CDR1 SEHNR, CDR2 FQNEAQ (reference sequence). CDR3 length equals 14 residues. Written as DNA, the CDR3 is TGTGCCAGCAGCTTAGCCCAGGGGGCGGACGAGCAGTACTTC. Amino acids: CASSLAQGADEQYF. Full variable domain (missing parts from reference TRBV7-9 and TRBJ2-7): DTGVSQNPRHKITKRGQNVTFRCDPISEHNRLYWYRQTLGQGPEFLTYFQNEAQLEKSRLLSDRFSAERPKGSFSTLEIQRTEQGDSAMYLCASSLAQGADEQYFGPGTRLTVT.

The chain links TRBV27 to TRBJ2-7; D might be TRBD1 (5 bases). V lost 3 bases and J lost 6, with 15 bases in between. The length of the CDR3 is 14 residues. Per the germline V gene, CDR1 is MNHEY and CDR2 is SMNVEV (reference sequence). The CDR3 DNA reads TGTGCCAGCAGTTTTGGGGCCGGACGGAGCGAGCAGTACTTC. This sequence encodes CASSFGAGRSEQYF.

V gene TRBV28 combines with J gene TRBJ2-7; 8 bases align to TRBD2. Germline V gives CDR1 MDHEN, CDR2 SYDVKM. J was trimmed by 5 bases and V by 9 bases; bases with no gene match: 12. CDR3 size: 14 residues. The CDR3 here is CASSTGSGINEQYF. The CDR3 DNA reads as TGTGCCAGTTCTACGGGTAGCGGGATCAACGAGCAGTACTTC.

The chain's CDR3 is CASSLFGFYEQYF. The DNA of the CDR3 is TGTGCCAGCAGTTTATTCGGGTTCTACGAGCAGTACTTC. This rearrangement joins TRBV28 to TRBJ2-7; D gene uncertain. The germline V and J ends were trimmed by 1 base and 3 bases, with 7 bases remaining between them. The CDR3 contains 13 residues. Germline V gene sequence: CDR1 MDHEN, CDR2 SYDVKM.

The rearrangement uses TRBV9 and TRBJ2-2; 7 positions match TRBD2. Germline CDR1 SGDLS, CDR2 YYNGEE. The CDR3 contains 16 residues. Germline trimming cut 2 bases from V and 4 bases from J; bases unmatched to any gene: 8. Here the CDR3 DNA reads TGTGCCAGCAGCGTGGGAGAGGGAGGGATCACCGGGGAGCTGTTTTTT. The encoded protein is CASSVGEGGITGELFF.